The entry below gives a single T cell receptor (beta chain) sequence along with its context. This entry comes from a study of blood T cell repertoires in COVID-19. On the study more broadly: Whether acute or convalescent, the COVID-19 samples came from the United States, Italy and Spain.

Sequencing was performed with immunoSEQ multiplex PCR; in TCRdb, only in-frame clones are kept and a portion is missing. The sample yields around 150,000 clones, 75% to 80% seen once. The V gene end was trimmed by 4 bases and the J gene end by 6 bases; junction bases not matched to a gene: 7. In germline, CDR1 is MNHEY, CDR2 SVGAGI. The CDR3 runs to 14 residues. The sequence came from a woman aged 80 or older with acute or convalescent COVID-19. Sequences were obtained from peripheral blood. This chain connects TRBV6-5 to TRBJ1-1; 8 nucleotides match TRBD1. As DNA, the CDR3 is TGTGCCAGCAGTTTCCACAGGGGGACAGCTGAAGCTTTCTTT. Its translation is CASSFHRGTAEAFF.